Listed below are T cell receptor beta chains from one sample, sequenced in a study of response to subunit inactivated influenza vaccine. Using its own MiXCR run on the RT-PCR reads, TCRdb lists one record per CDR3 protein. The sample lists roughly 790,000 distinct CDR3 sequences, about 20% seen once, with roughly a tenth in the top ten. Specimen: PBMCs from blood, collected more than 4 days after vaccination. The receptors were sampled from a man in his fifties who received an inactivated influenza vaccine. Both conserved end residues are part of each CDR3. Fields, in order: V gene, clone size, J gene, D gene, CDR3 DNA, CDR3 protein. The D gene is left open where the match is weak. Only some rows state a clone size, as once, few, many or a class for expanded clones.

v_call: TRBV6-2/TRBV6-3
clone_size: many
j_call: TRBJ2-7
d_call: .
cdr3_nt: TGTGCCAGCAGCACCACGGCGGAGCAGTACTTC
cdr3_aa: CASSTTAEQYF

v_call: TRBV12-3/TRBV12-4
clone_size: few
j_call: TRBJ1-4
d_call: TRBD1
cdr3_nt: TGTGCCACCTCACAGGGGACTAATGAAAAACTGTTTTTT
cdr3_aa: CATSQGTNEKLFF

v_call: TRBV20-1
clone_size: .
j_call: TRBJ2-3
d_call: .
cdr3_nt: TGCAGGACCGGGGCGCCGTCCGCAGATACGCAGTATTTT
cdr3_aa: CRTGAPSADTQYF

v_call: TRBV7-2
clone_size: .
j_call: TRBJ2-1
d_call: .
cdr3_nt: TGTGCCAGCAGCTCCCGAGGGACATACAATGAGCAGTTCTTC
cdr3_aa: CASSSRGTYNEQFF

v_call: TRBV7-2
clone_size: few
j_call: TRBJ1-3
d_call: .
cdr3_nt: TGTGCCAGCAGTCTATCGGGGGGGACGTCTGGAAACACCATATATTTT
cdr3_aa: CASSLSGGTSGNTIYF

v_call: TRBV3-1
clone_size: .
j_call: TRBJ2-1
d_call: TRBD2
cdr3_nt: TGTGCCAGCAGCCTGTGGACTAGCGGATCCAATGAGCAGTTCTTC
cdr3_aa: CASSLWTSGSNEQFF

v_call: TRBV6-5
clone_size: .
j_call: TRBJ1-6
d_call: .
cdr3_nt: TGTGCCAGCAGTTATAGGCAGCACTCCTATAATTCACCCCTCCACTTT
cdr3_aa: CASSYRQHSYNSPLHF

v_call: TRBV29-1
clone_size: few
j_call: TRBJ2-1
d_call: TRBD2
cdr3_nt: TGCAGCGTTGAAGAAGTAGCGGGACCAAGTAATGAGCAGTTCTTC
cdr3_aa: CSVEEVAGPSNEQFF

v_call: TRBV5-1
clone_size: many
j_call: TRBJ1-2
d_call: .
cdr3_nt: TGCGCCAGCAGCGCGGAGGGGCGATCCGATGGCTACACCTTC
cdr3_aa: CASSAEGRSDGYTF

v_call: TRBV4-3
clone_size: many
j_call: TRBJ2-7
d_call: .
cdr3_nt: TGCGCCAGCAGCCAAGACGGGGCGGGAACCTACGAGCAGTACTTC
cdr3_aa: CASSQDGAGTYEQYF